This T cell receptor beta chain was found in a study of blood T cell repertoires in COVID-19. Generated by immunoSEQ multiplex PCR, the TCRdb table keeps only in-frame clones and is missing some. The sample has more than 95,000 clones; about 80% are singletons. The source of this sequence is an elderly woman with active or convalescent COVID-19. Sequencing used peripheral blood.

The CDR3 reads CASSPPAWGVNSPLHF. The CDR3 DNA reads TGTGCCAGCAGCCCCCCGGCGTGGGGGGTTAATTCACCCCTCCACTTT. The chain couples TRBV3-1 (or the pseudogene TRBV3-2) to TRBJ1-6, with D possibly being TRBD1 (5 bases). V lost 4 bases and J lost 6, with 16 bases in between. The CDR3 extends over 16 amino acids. The germline gives CDR1 LGHDT, CDR2 YNNKEL (reference sequence).